A single sample gave rise to the 16 T cell receptor beta chains below, sequenced in a study of blood T cell repertoires in COVID-19. TCRdb's table, derived via immunoSEQ multiplex PCR, lists solely in-frame clones and lacks some. The table shows tens of thousands of clones, with around 84% occurring only once. The sample was peripheral blood. These receptors all come from a man in his forties or fifties with acute or convalescent COVID-19.

This chain connects TRBV2 to TRBJ2-3; D gene unclear. The CDR3 loop spans 15 amino acids. V lost 3 bases to trimming and J lost 2 bases, with 12 bases between them. Germline V gives CDR1 SNHLY, CDR2 FYNNEI. The CDR3 loop reads CASSDSRYDTDTQYF. The CDR3, as DNA: TGTGCCAGCAGTGATTCGCGGTATGACACAGATACGCAGTATTTT.

This chain joins TRBV3-1 (or the pseudogene TRBV3-2) and TRBJ1-4, with D maybe TRBD1 (5 bases). Germline lookup yields CDR1 LGHDT and CDR2 YNNKEL (reference sequence). V lost 5 bases and J 8 bases, leaving 12 bases between the germline ends. The CDR3 sequence is 13 residues long. The CDR3 bases are TGTGCCAGCAGCGATGAGCGGGGCGAAAAACTGTTTTTT. Encoded protein: CASSDERGEKLFF.

The chain carries TRBV5-1 and TRBJ1-1; D not certain. Trimming stripped 3 bases from V and 8 bases from J, with 14 bases between. CDR3 length equals 13 residues. In germline, CDR1 is SGHRS, CDR2 YFSETQ. CDR3 amino acids: CASSSDWAREAFF. The DNA for the CDR3 is TGCGCCAGCAGCTCGGACTGGGCAAGGGAAGCTTTCTTT.

The rearrangement joins TRBV19 to TRBJ1-5; possibly TRBD1 for D (6 bases). CDR3 length: 16 amino acids. The V gene's germline CDR1 is LNHDA and CDR2 SQIVND (reference sequence). The V and J ends lost 5 bases and 0 bases respectively, with 14 bases between them. The DNA of the CDR3 is TGTGCCAGTAGTGGACAGAGGATCTATAGCAATCAGCCCCAGCATTTT. This translates into CASSGQRIYSNQPQHF.

This clone has more than one count but fewer than ten. The chain employs TRBV28 and TRBJ1-2, with D possibly matching TRBD1 (6 bases). CDR3 length: 16 amino acids. Between the trimmed V and J ends, which lost 1 base and 3 bases, there was a span of 15 bases. CDR1 and CDR2 from the germline V gene are MDHEN and SYDVKM. The CDR3 is CASSLLGQGRDYGYTF. The CDR3 nucleotides are TGTGCCAGCAGTTTATTGGGGCAGGGGAGGGACTATGGCTACACCTTC.

The gene calls are TRBV7-2 and TRBJ2-2, with TRBD1 as a possible D gene (5 bases). Trimming stripped 5 bases from V and 3 bases from J, with 7 bases between. The V gene's germline CDR1 is SGHTA and CDR2 FQGNSA. This CDR3 region has 13 residues. The CDR3 bases are TGTGCCAGCAGCGCACAGGACACCGGGGAGCTGTTTTTT. Amino acid sequence: CASSAQDTGELFF.

The table lists this clone with a count of one. The genes are TRBV3-1 (or the pseudogene TRBV3-2) and TRBJ2-7; 10 positions match TRBD1. There are 15 residues in the CDR3. Trimming cost V 4 bases and J 1 base; bases outside gene matches: 4. Germline CDR1 and CDR2: LGHDT and YNNKEL (reference sequence). In DNA form, the CDR3 reads TGTGCCAGCAGCCTTCCGGGACAGGGGTCCTACGAGCAGTACTTC. It codes for CASSLPGQGSYEQYF.

The chain recombines TRBV3-1 (or the pseudogene TRBV3-2) with TRBJ2-5, with D perhaps matching TRBD2 (7 bases). V dropped 3 bases and J dropped 2 bases, with 16 bases sitting between them. The CDR3 is 16 residues long. The germline CDR1 and CDR2 sequences are LGHDT and YNNKEL (reference sequence). CDR3 nucleotide sequence: TGTGCCAGCAGCCACGGCGGGGGAGGACAGCAAGAGACCCAGTACTTC. This translates into CASSHGGGGQQETQYF.

The chain joins TRBV6-1 to TRBJ2-2; 11 positions agree with TRBD1. The V gene's germline CDR1 is MNHNS and CDR2 SASEGT. This CDR3 has 17 amino acids. J gave up 3 bases and V 2 bases, and 5 bases lay outside the gene matches. CDR3 sequence: CASSEIGQGAHTGELFF. DNA for the CDR3: TGTGCCAGCAGTGAAATTGGACAGGGGGCGCACACCGGGGAGCTGTTTTTT.

Only one count was recorded for this clone. The chain carries TRBV10-3 and TRBJ2-1, with TRBD1 identical over 10 bases. This CDR3 is built from 14 residues. V shed 3 bases, J shed 8 bases, and the junction held 4 bases outside the gene matches. Germline CDR1 ENHRY, CDR2 SYGVKD. CDR3 DNA sequence: TGTGCCATCAGTGAAAAGGGACAGGGGTATGAGCAGTTCTTC. This encodes CAISEKGQGYEQFF.

The chain joins TRBV19 to TRBJ1-6; possible D gene TRBD1, 6 bases. The V and J ends lost 5 bases and 14 bases respectively, with 19 bases between them. The length of the CDR3 is 14 residues. The germline V gene has CDR1 LNHDA and CDR2 SQIVND (reference sequence). The CDR3: CASSHRVPVGALHF. In DNA form, the CDR3 reads TGTGCCAGTAGTCACAGGGTGCCTGTTGGGGCCCTCCACTTT.

This rearrangement joins TRBV7-8 to TRBJ2-7, with TRBD1 as a possible D gene (6 bases). Trimming took 5 bases from V and 2 from J, leaving 13 bases between them. Germline CDR1 is SGHVS and CDR2 is FQNEAQ. This CDR3 has 14 amino acids. The CDR3 reads CASSAYRVPYEQYF. In DNA, the CDR3 is TGTGCCAGCAGCGCGTACAGGGTCCCCTACGAGCAGTACTTC.

V and J are TRBV28 and TRBJ2-7; 8 positions match TRBD2. This CDR3 region has 14 residues. V shed 3 bases and J 4 bases; nucleotides not matched to a gene: 5. Germline loops: CDR1 MDHEN, CDR2 SYDVKM. The CDR3 region has the DNA TGTGCCAGCAGTTTCAGCGGGGGAACATACGAGCAGTACTTC. This codes for CASSFSGGTYEQYF.

The J gene is TRBJ1-1, the V gene TRBV21-1; the table's TRBD1 call for D was not verified on the DNA. TRBV21-1 counts as a pseudogene. The CDR3 consists of 11 residues. CDR3 bases: TGTGCCAGCACACTCCGGGCAGGGGCTTTCTTT. This translates into CASTLRAGAFF.

The rearrangement uses TRBV19 and TRBJ1-5, with 9 bases lining up with TRBD1. V lost 6 bases and J lost 6; bases outside the gene matches: 9. CDR1 is LNHDA and CDR2 is SQIVND in the germline V gene (reference sequence). CDR3 length: 15 amino acids. CDR3 region: CASSAGTGLFQPQHF. The CDR3 coding sequence is TGTGCCAGTAGCGCCGGGACAGGGTTGTTTCAGCCCCAGCATTTT.

The J gene is TRBJ2-7, the V gene TRBV7-8, with TRBD1 matching 7 bases. V was clipped by 2 bases and J by 3 bases; unmatched bases: 4. Germline CDR1 reads SGHVS; CDR2 reads FQNEAQ. This CDR3 spans 14 amino acids. CDR3 residues: CASSLTGTVYEQYF. CDR3 coding DNA: TGTGCCAGCAGCTTAACCGGGACAGTCTACGAGCAGTACTTC.